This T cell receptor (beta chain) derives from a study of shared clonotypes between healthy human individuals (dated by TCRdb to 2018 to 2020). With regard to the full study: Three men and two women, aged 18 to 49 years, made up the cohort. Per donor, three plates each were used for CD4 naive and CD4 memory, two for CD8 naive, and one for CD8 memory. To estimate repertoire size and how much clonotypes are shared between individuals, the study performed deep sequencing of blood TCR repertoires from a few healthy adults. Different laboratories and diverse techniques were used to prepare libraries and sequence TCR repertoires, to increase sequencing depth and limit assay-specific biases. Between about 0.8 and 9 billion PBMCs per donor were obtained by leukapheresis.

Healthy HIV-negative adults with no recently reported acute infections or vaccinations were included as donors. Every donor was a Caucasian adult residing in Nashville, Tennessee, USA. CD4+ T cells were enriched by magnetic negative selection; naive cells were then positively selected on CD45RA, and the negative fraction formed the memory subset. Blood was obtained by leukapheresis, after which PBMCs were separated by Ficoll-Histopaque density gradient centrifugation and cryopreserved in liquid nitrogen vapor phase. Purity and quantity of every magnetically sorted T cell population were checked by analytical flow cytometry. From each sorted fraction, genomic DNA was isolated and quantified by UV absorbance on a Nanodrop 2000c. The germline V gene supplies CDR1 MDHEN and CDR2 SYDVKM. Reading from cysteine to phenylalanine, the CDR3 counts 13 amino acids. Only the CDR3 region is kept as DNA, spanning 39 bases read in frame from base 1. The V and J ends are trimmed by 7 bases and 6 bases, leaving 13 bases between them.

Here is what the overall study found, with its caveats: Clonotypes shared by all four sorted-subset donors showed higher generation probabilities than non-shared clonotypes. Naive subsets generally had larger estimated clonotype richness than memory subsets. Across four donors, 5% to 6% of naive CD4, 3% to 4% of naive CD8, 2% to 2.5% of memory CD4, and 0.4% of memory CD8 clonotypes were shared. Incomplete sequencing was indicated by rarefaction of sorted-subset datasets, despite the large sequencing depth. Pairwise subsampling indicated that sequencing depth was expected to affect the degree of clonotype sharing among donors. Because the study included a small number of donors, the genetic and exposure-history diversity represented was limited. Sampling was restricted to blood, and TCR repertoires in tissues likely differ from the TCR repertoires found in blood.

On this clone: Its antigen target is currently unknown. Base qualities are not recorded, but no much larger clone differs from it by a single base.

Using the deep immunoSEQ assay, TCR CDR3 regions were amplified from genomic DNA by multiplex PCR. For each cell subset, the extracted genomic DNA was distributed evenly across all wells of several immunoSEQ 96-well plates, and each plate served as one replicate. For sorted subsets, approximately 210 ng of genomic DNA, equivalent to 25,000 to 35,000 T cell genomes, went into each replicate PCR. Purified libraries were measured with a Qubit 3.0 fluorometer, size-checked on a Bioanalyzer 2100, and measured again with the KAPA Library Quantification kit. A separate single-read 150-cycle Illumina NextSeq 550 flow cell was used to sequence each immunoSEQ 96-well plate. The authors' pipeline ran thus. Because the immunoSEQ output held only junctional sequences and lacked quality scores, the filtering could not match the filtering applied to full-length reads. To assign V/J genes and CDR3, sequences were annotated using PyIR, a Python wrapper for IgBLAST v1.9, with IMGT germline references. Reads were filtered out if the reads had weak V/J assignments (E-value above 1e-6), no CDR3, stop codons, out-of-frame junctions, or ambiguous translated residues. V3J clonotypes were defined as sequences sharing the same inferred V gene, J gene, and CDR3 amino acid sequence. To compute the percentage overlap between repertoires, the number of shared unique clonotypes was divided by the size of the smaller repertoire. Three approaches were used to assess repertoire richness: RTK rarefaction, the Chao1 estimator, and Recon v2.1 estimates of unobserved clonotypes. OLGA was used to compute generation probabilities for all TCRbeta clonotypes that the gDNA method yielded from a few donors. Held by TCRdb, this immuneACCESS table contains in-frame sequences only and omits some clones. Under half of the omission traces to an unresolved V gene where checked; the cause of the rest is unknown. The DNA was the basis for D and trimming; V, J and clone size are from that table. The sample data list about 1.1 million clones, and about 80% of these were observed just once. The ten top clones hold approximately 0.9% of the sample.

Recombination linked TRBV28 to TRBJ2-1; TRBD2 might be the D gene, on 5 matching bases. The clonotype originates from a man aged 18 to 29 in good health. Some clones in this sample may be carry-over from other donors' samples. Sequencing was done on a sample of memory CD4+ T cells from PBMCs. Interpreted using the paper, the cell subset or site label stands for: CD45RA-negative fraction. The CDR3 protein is CASTYGRGNEQFF. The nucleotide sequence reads TGTGCCAGCACGTATGGGAGAGGCAATGAGCAGTTCTTC.